What follows are 25 T cell receptor beta chains derived from one specimen sequenced in a study of cytomegalovirus exposure and HLA in healthy donors. Amplification used 60 Vbeta primers and 13 Jbeta primers. Repertoires were generated with immunoSEQ multiplex PCR, while TCRdb's copy carries only in-frame clones and drops some. The listing contains roughly 58,000 clones. Sequencing was carried out using PBMCs. The receptors were gathered from a woman aged 45-65 years in good health and CMV-seropositive.

The J gene is TRBJ1-1, the V gene TRBV11-2, with no clear D. The germline V and J ends were trimmed by 2 bases and 0 bases, with 13 bases remaining between them. The CDR3 length is 16 residues. Germline-derived CDR1 and CDR2 are SGHAT and FQNNGV. The CDR3 DNA sequence: TGTGCCAGCAGCTTATTTACGGGAAGATTGAACACTGAAGCTTTCTTT. Translating it yields CASSLFTGRLNTEAFF.

The V gene is TRBV7-9, the J gene TRBJ2-7; maybe TRBD2 (5 bases). The CDR3 has 15 residues. Trimming took off 3 bases at V and 9 bases at J, with 21 bases between the two ends. CDR1 SEHNR and CDR2 FQNEAQ come from the germline V gene (reference sequence). This CDR3 is CASSFTRTEIMGQYF. The DNA of the CDR3 is TGTGCCAGCAGCTTCACTAGGACGGAGATTATGGGGCAGTACTTC.

V and J are TRBV4-2 and TRBJ2-7, with a tentative D call TRBD1 (6 bases). Germline CDR1 is LGHNA and CDR2 is YNFKEQ. The CDR3 runs to 16 residues. Trimming cost V 0 bases and J 2 bases, with 14 bases left between them. CDR3 DNA: TGTGCCAGCAGCCAAGAAGCGACAGGAAGCGCCTACGAGCAGTACTTC. Amino acids: CASSQEATGSAYEQYF.

The chain links TRBV6-5 to TRBJ2-2; D perhaps matches TRBD1 (6 bases). The germline V gene has CDR1 MNHEY and CDR2 SVGAGI. Trimming took off 4 bases at V and 2 bases at J, with 14 bases between the two ends. The CDR3 runs to 16 residues. DNA for the CDR3: TGTGCCAGCAGTTTCCCCCCGGGACACAACACCGGGGAGCTGTTTTTT. Translation: CASSFPPGHNTGELFF.

V gene TRBV29-1 combines with J gene TRBJ2-3; 11 nucleotides align to TRBD2. After removal of 8 bases from V and 1 base from J, the junction contained 5 bases not matched to a gene. Germline CDR1 SQVTM, CDR2 ANQGSEA. The CDR3 contains 14 residues. Here the CDR3 DNA reads TGCAGCACCCAACTAGCGGGAGGCACAGATACGCAGTATTTT. It yields the protein CSTQLAGGTDTQYF.

This chain links TRBV2 with TRBJ2-2, with D tentatively TRBD1 (6 bases). Trimming took off 10 bases at V and 8 bases at J, with 14 bases between the two ends. In germline, CDR1 is SNHLY, CDR2 FYNNEI. CDR3 length: 12 amino acids. DNA of the CDR3: TGTGCCACATACGACGACAGGGGGGAGCTGTTTTTT. Its translation: CATYDDRGELFF. Full variable domain (missing parts from reference TRBV2 and TRBJ2-2): EPEVTQTPSHQVTQMGQEVILRCVPISNHLYFYWYRQILGQKVEFLVSFYNNEISEKSEIFDDQFSVERPDGSNFTLKIRSTKLEDSAMYFCATYDDRGELFFGEGSRLTVL.

V gene TRBV2 combines with J gene TRBJ2-1; 8 bases agree with TRBD1. Germline CDR1 SNHLY, CDR2 FYNNEI. The CDR3 covers 16 residues. V lost 6 bases and J lost 6; bases outside the gene matches: 13. CDR3 region: CASRPGGTGLFNEQFF. Written as DNA, the CDR3 is TGTGCCAGCAGGCCCGGCGGGACAGGTCTTTTCAATGAGCAGTTCTTC.

V and J are TRBV19 and TRBJ1-5; D is ambiguous. The V end was cut by 5 bases, the J end by 7 bases, with 9 bases between. The germline V gene has CDR1 LNHDA and CDR2 SQIVND (reference sequence). There are 12 residues in the CDR3. The DNA for the CDR3 is TGTGCCAGTAGTGATCAGGTACAGCCCCAGCATTTT. It codes for CASSDQVQPQHF.

V usage is TRBV18 and J usage is TRBJ2-5; 7 nucleotides align to TRBD1. The CDR3 loop spans 13 amino acids. With V trimmed by 10 bases and J by 1 base, 6 bases remained unmatched. CDR1 is KGHSH, CDR2 LQKENI, per germline. The CDR3 spells CATSGTVQETQYF. CDR3 sequence (DNA): TGTGCCACCTCCGGGACAGTCCAAGAGACCCAGTACTTC.

The chain links TRBV7-9 to TRBJ1-3; TRBD1 is a possible D gene (6 bases). Trimming left V 5 bases short and J 8 bases short, with 19 bases between. The CDR3 has 15 amino acids. CDR1 is SEHNR, CDR2 FQNEAQ, per germline (reference sequence). In nucleotides, the CDR3 is TGTGCCAGCAGCACCCGGGACACCGGCCGGGACACCATATATTTT. Its protein is CASSTRDTGRDTIYF.

This chain joins TRBV6-6 and TRBJ2-2; possible D gene TRBD1, 6 bases. This CDR3 contains 11 residues. The V gene lost 6 bases and the J gene lost 7 bases, with 6 bases spanning the gap. Germline lookup yields CDR1 MNHNY and CDR2 SVGAGI (reference sequence). The CDR3 DNA reads TGTGCCAGCAGAGGGGGCGGGGAGCTGTTTTTT. Amino acids: CASRGGGELFF.

The chain employs TRBV6-1 and TRBJ2-7, with TRBD2 matching 7 bases. V dropped 2 bases and J dropped 2; count of bases not matched to a gene: 15. This CDR3 is built from 18 residues. Germline CDR1 is MNHNS and CDR2 is SASEGT. The CDR3 loop reads CASSEISLGGILAYEQYF. The CDR3 DNA reads TGTGCCAGCAGTGAAATCTCGCTGGGGGGGATCCTCGCCTACGAGCAGTACTTC.

This chain uses TRBV11-2 with TRBJ1-5; no reliable D call. CDR1 and CDR2 from the germline V gene are SGHAT and FQNNGV. The V end was cut by 5 bases, the J end by 7 bases, with 12 bases between. The CDR3 has 13 residues. In DNA, the CDR3 is TGTGCCAGCAGCCCAACGGTGGGCCAGCCCCAGCATTTT. Amino acid sequence: CASSPTVGQPQHF.

This rearrangement joins TRBV5-6 to TRBJ1-1, with D tentatively TRBD1 (6 bases). V was trimmed by 0 bases and J by 2 bases, leaving 14 bases between them. Germline V gene data show CDR1 as SGHDT and CDR2 as YYEEEE. The CDR3 runs 16 residues. The CDR3 loop reads CASSLVPTGSNTEAFF. The CDR3, as DNA: TGTGCCAGCAGCTTGGTGCCGACAGGATCAAACACTGAAGCTTTCTTT.

The chain carries TRBV19 and TRBJ1-5; 8 nucleotides match TRBD1. Unmatched junction bases numbered 6, after V lost 5 bases and J lost 6 bases. There are 14 residues in the CDR3. Germline V gene lookup returns CDR1 LNHDA and CDR2 SQIVND (reference sequence). As DNA, the CDR3 is TGTGCCAGTAGTGTACAGGGGGAAGGTCAGCCCCAGCATTTT. It yields the protein CASSVQGEGQPQHF.

For the CDR3, the DNA is TGCAGCGTGGGGACAGGCGCTGGCTACACCTTC. It yields the protein CSVGTGAGYTF. This chain joins TRBV29-1 and TRBJ1-2; 8 bases line up with TRBD1. This CDR3 comprises 11 residues. The J segment lost 7 bases and the V segment lost 6 bases, leaving 4 bases of the junction unmatched. Germline assignment: CDR1 SQVTM and CDR2 ANQGSEA.

The chain combines TRBV5-1 with TRBJ2-1; perhaps TRBD1 as D (5 bases). The CDR3 sequence is 13 residues long. V lost 5 bases and J lost 7, with 13 bases in between. Germline V gene sequence: CDR1 SGHRS, CDR2 YFSETQ. In nucleotides, the CDR3 is TGCGCCAGCAGAGTGGGGCCACGGAATGAGCAGTTCTTC. Residues: CASRVGPRNEQFF.

V gene TRBV19 combines with J gene TRBJ2-5; TRBD1 matches 7 bases. Trimming took 5 bases from V and 5 from J; bases not matched to a gene: 5. In germline, CDR1 is LNHDA, CDR2 SQIVND (reference sequence). The CDR3 sequence is 13 residues long. The chain's CDR3 is CASSADRKETQYF. CDR3 DNA sequence: TGTGCCAGTAGTGCGGACAGGAAGGAGACCCAGTACTTC.

The chain recombines TRBV6-5 with TRBJ1-2, with D perhaps matching TRBD1 (6 bases). Germline loops: CDR1 MNHEY, CDR2 SVGAGI. This CDR3 has 13 amino acids. V was shortened by 6 bases and J by 10 bases, with 18 bases between the two germline ends. The CDR3 protein is CASREQGLPSYTF. The CDR3 DNA reads TGTGCCAGCAGGGAACAGGGTTTGCCCTCCTACACCTTC.

The rearrangement uses TRBV30 and TRBJ1-5; weak D call: TRBD1 (5 bases). With 3 bases removed from V and 0 bases from J, the gap between germline ends came to 9 bases. The CDR3 totals 14 residues. The germline gives CDR1 GTSNPN, CDR2 SVGIG (reference sequence). The CDR3 here is CAWRGQGSNQPQHF. In DNA, the CDR3 is TGTGCCTGGAGAGGGCAGGGTAGCAATCAGCCCCAGCATTTT.

DNA for the CDR3: TGCGCCAGCAGTCCTTCGACTAGCGGGATCCCATGGGATGAGCAGTTCTTC. Protein sequence: CASSPSTSGIPWDEQFF. This sequence joins TRBV5-1 and TRBJ2-1, with TRBD2 matching 11 bases. V lost 5 bases to trimming and J lost 8 bases; unmatched junction nucleotides: 15. This CDR3 spans 17 amino acids. The germline gives CDR1 SGHRS, CDR2 YFSETQ.

The chain employs TRBV4-1 and TRBJ1-2; TRBD1 aligns across 7 bases. CDR1 MGHRA and CDR2 YSYEKL come from the germline V gene. V gave up 5 bases and J gave up 8 bases; unmatched junction bases: 8. This CDR3 contains 13 residues. Here the CDR3 reads CASSLQGRNGYTF. The CDR3 DNA sequence: TGCGCCAGCAGCTTACAGGGGAGGAACGGCTACACCTTC.

This chain joins TRBV28 and TRBJ1-4, with TRBD1 identical over 7 bases. This CDR3 is built from 15 residues. Trimming took 2 bases from V and 4 from J; bases not matched to a gene: 4. Per germline, CDR1 MDHEN and CDR2 SYDVKM. CDR3 coding DNA: TGTGCCAGCAGTTTAAGGGGGCCCCTTAATGAAAAACTGTTTTTT. Protein product: CASSLRGPLNEKLFF.

V usage is TRBV6-5 and J usage is TRBJ2-1; 10 nucleotides agree with TRBD1. The germline CDR1 and CDR2 sequences are MNHEY and SVGAGI. Trimming removed 5 bases from V and 10 bases from J; junction bases left unmatched: 11. This CDR3 has 15 residues. Here the CDR3 DNA reads TGTGCCAGCAGTGCCGGGACAGGGGCCCGAGGGGAGCAGTTCTTC. As protein: CASSAGTGARGEQFF.

About this clone: The junction does not match germline at one end; this may be a read error. J is TRBJ2-7 and V is TRBV5-1, with 14 bases aligning to TRBD2. The CDR3 has 14 residues. The germline CDR1 and CDR2 sequences are SGHRS and YFSETQ. CDR3 sequence: CAGSLGTSGRVQYF. The CDR3 bases are TGCGCCGGCAGCTTGGGGACTAGCGGGAGAGTGCAGTACTTC. The variable domain in full, completed from reference TRBV5-1 and TRBJ2-7, reads KAGVTQTPRYLIKTRGQQVTLSCSPISGHRSVSWYQQTPGQGLQFLFEYFSETQRNKGNFPGRFSGRQFSNSRSEMNVSTLELGDSALYLCAGSLGTSGRVQYFGPGTRLTVT.